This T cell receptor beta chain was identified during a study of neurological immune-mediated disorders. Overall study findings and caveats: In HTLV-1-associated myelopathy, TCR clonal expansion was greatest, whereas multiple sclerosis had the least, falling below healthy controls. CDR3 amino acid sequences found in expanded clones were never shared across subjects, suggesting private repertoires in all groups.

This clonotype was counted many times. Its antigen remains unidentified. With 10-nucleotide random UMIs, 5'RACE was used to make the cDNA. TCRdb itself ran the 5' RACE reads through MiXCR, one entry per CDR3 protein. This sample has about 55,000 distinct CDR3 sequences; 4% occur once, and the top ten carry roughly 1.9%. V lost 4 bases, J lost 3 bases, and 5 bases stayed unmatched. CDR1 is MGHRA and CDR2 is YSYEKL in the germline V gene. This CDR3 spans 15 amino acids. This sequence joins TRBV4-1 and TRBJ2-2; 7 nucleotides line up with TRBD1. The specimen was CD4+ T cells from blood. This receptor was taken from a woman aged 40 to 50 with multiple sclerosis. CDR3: CASSLGTADTGELFF. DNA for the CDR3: TGCGCCAGCAGCCTAGGGACAGCTGACACCGGGGAGCTGTTTTTT.